This T cell receptor beta chain stems from a study of OX40 agonist ivuxolimab in advanced cancers. Looking at the study overall: Every patient in dose escalation had hepatocellular carcinoma, melanoma, renal cell or head and neck cancer.

Individuals having autoimmune disease history or systemic immunosuppression were not enrolled. Generated by immunoSEQ multiplex PCR, the TCRdb table keeps only in-frame clones and is missing some. The table has about 37,000 clones, about 86% seen once. The V and J ends lost 3 bases and 5 bases respectively, with 14 bases between them. The CDR3 loop spans 14 amino acids. The germline V gene encodes CDR1 KGHSH and CDR2 LQKENI. The sequence came from an adult with an advanced solid tumor such as melanoma, head and neck, liver or kidney cancer. The chain combines TRBV18 with TRBJ2-7; D is ambiguous. The sequences come from CD4+ or CD8+ T cells sorted from blood, collected in a trial of the OX40 agonist ivuxolimab. CDR3 coding DNA: TGTGCCAGCTCACCCCAGGCAGGTATGGACGAGCAGTACTTC. Its translation is CASSPQAGMDEQYF. The full variable domain, completed using reference TRBV18 and TRBJ2-7, is NAGVMQNPRHLVRRRGQEARLRCSPMKGHSHVYWYRQLPEEGLKFMVYLQKENIIDESGMPKERFSAEFPKEGPSILRIQQVVRGDSAAYFCASSPQAGMDEQYFGPGTRLTVT.